This TCR beta chain was profiled in a study of beta chain features in type 1 diabetes. Sequencing targeted expressed TCRB transcripts, as all isolated RNA had been reverse transcribed. Method: immunoSEQ multiplex PCR; TCRdb's copy keeps in-frame clones and lacks some. The data show about 710,000 clones, over 12% seen once. Study-wide results and caveats: Patients' naive, central memory and Treg TCRB repertoires seemed closer to one another than those of healthy donors. Moderately but significantly shorter TCRB CDR3s were found in Type 1 diabetes patients in all four CD4+ subsets.

This CDR3 is 15 amino acids long. V was clipped by 6 bases and J by 4 bases, with 18 bases between them. Germline V gives CDR1 MNHEY, CDR2 SVGAGI. About this clone itself: As yet, its antigen is unknown.

This clonotype was sampled from a man between 18 and 29 years old with type 1 diabetes. The sequenced sample consisted of naive CD4+ T cells from blood. The chain has TRBV6-5 and TRBJ1-2; maybe TRBD1 (5 bases). The CDR3 DNA reads TGTGCCAGCAGCCCAGGTCCTCTAACAGGCTATGGCTACACCTTC. It encodes CASSPGPLTGYGYTF.